One sample yielded the 12 T cell receptor beta chains listed below, sequenced in a study of spatial heterogeneity in lung cancer. Time point meaning: sample taken at primary tumor resection. General observations from the study: The number of expanded tumor alpha and beta chains correlated with mutation number.

TCRdb ran MiXCR on the 5' RACE reads and lists one entry per CDR3 protein. Among fewer than 5,000 distinct CDR3 sequences listed, roughly 6% were seen once. For these TCRs, the target antigens are not known. This specimen consisted of lung tumor tissue, obtained at surgery. The source of these receptors is a male donor with early-stage non-small cell lung cancer.

This clonotype occurred a few times. One base away lies a much larger clone, so this may be a sequencing read error. This rearrangement joins TRBV5-4 to TRBJ2-7; TRBD1 might be the D (5 bases). CDR3 length: 15 residues. Germline lookup yields CDR1 SGHNT and CDR2 YYREEE (reference sequence). CDR3 residues: CASRLGLEFSYEQYF. CDR3 in DNA: TGTGCCAGCAGATTGGGGCTAGAATTCTCCTACGAGCAGTACTTC.

By proportion, this clonotype is medium-sized (0.01 to 0.1%). The J gene is TRBJ1-1, the V gene TRBV6-2 or TRBV6-3, with D uncertain. The CDR3 covers 16 residues. Germline values: CDR1 MNHEY, CDR2 SVGEGT. Trimming stripped 6 bases from V and 0 bases from J, with 17 bases between. The CDR3 DNA reads as TGTGCCAGCAGCCCGAGTTGGCCCAACATGAACACTGAAGCTTTCTTT. Translation gives CASSPSWPNMNTEAFF.

By sample share, this clonotype is medium-sized. The chain has TRBV7-2 and TRBJ2-7; D is perhaps TRBD2 (5 bases). Germline V gene lookup returns CDR1 SGHTA and CDR2 FQGNSA. Trimming pared 1 base from V and 3 bases from J, leaving 10 bases between. The CDR3 runs to 14 residues. The DNA of the CDR3 is TGTGCCAGCAGCTTAGGAGCGGAATACTACGAGCAGTACTTC. It codes for CASSLGAEYYEQYF.

Relative to its sample, this clonotype is medium-sized. This chain joins TRBV4-3 and TRBJ2-2; 8 nucleotides line up with TRBD2. The ends lost 3 bases at V and 6 bases at J; junction bases unmatched: 6. The CDR3 has 15 residues. Germline V gene data show CDR1 as LGHNA and CDR2 as YSLEER. The CDR3 reads CASSQERGWPGELFF. CDR3 nucleotide sequence: TGCGCCAGCAGCCAGGAGCGGGGGTGGCCCGGGGAGCTGTTTTTT.

This clonotype turned up a few times. The V gene is TRBV6-1, the J gene TRBJ1-5; 11 nucleotides match TRBD1. Unmatched junction bases numbered 10, after V lost 3 bases and J lost 6 bases. The CDR3 is made up of 17 amino acids. Germline lookup yields CDR1 MNHNS and CDR2 SASEGT. The CDR3 nucleotides read TGTGCCAGCAGTGAGAGGGACAGGGGGTTCGGGGGTCAGCCCCAGCATTTT. Translating it yields CASSERDRGFGGQPQHF.

Relative to its sample, this clonotype is medium-sized. This chain links TRBV12-3 or TRBV12-4 with TRBJ2-5; perhaps TRBD2 as D (5 bases). The CDR3 is 14 amino acids. Trimming removed 3 bases from V and 4 bases from J, with 12 bases in between. This CDR3 is CASSFGGAAETQYF. The CDR3, as DNA: TGTGCCAGCAGTTTCGGAGGTGCGGCAGAGACCCAGTACTTC.

Relative to its sample, this clonotype is medium-sized. The rearrangement joins TRBV12-3 or TRBV12-4 to TRBJ2-7; no definite D call. Deletions cut 10 bases from V and 1 base from J, with 8 bases between. This CDR3 is built from 11 residues. The CDR3 loop is CATSRSYEQYF. The DNA of the CDR3 is TGTGCCACGAGTAGGTCCTACGAGCAGTACTTC.

In its sample, this clonotype is medium-sized. This chain uses TRBV9 with TRBJ1-4; 7 bases are shared with TRBD1. Losses at the gene ends were 4 bases for V and 3 bases for J; bases not matched to a gene: 6. The CDR3 extends over 15 amino acids. Germline V lookup: CDR1 SGDLS, CDR2 YYNGEE. The CDR3 sequence: CASSFTGTANEKLFF. As DNA, the CDR3 is TGTGCCAGCAGCTTTACCGGGACAGCTAATGAAAAACTGTTTTTT.

This clonotype ranks as medium-sized (0.01 to 0.1%). The CDR3 loop reads CASSGSNYGYTF. CDR3 nucleotide sequence: TGTGCCAGCAGCGGTTCTAACTATGGCTACACCTTC. The chain joins TRBV3-1 to TRBJ1-2; no clear D gene. The germline CDR1 and CDR2 sequences are LGHDT and YNNKEL (reference sequence). V dropped 5 bases and J dropped 0 bases, with 4 bases sitting between them. CDR3 size: 12 residues.

This clonotype was observed a handful of times. The chain carries TRBV28 and TRBJ2-4; 10 nucleotides line up with TRBD2. V dropped 8 bases and J dropped 0; count of bases not matched to a gene: 4. Germline values: CDR1 MDHEN, CDR2 SYDVKM. The CDR3 extends over 15 amino acids. In DNA form, the CDR3 reads TGTGCCAGCGATAGCGGGGGGCTAGCCAAAAACATTCAGTACTTC. Translated: CASDSGGLAKNIQYF.

This sequence joins TRBV25-1 and TRBJ1-2; no definite D call. The CDR3 length is 13 residues. Germline V gene data show CDR1 as MGHDK and CDR2 as SYGVNS. V was trimmed by 4 bases and J by 4 bases, leaving 10 bases between them. For the CDR3, the DNA is TGTGCCAGCAGTGTCCAATGGGGCTATGGCTACACCTTC. As protein: CASSVQWGYGYTF.

This clonotype ranks as medium-sized (0.01 to 0.1%). V gene TRBV12-3 or TRBV12-4 combines with J gene TRBJ2-2; perhaps TRBD1 as D (8 bases). The CDR3 is 17 residues long. Trimming removed 0 bases at V and 7 bases at J, with 18 bases between. CDR3 coding DNA: TGTGCCAGCAGTTTAGCCGGGGGGACAGGATTTGTCGGGGAGCTGTTTTTT. Its protein is CASSLAGGTGFVGELFF.